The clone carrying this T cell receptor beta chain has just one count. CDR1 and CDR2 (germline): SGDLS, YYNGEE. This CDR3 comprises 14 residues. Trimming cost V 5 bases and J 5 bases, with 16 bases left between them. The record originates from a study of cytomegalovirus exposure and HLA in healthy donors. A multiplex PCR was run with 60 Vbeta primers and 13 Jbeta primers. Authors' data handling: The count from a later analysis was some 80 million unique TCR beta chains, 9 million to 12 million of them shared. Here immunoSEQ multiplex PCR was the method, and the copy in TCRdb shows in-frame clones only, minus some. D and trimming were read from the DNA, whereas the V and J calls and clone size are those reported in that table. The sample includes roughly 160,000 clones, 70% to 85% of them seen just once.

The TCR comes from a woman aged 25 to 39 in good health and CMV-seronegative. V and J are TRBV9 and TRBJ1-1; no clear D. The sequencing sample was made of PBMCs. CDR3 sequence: CASRFLSSETEAFF. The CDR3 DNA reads TGTGCCAGCAGGTTCCTGTCCAGCGAGACTGAAGCTTTCTTT. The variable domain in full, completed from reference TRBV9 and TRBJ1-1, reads DSGVTQTPKHLITATGQRVTLRCSPRSGDLSVYWYQQSLDQGLQFLIQYYNGEERAKGNILERFSAQQFPDLHSELNLSSLELGDSALYFCASRFLSSETEAFFGQGTRLTVV.